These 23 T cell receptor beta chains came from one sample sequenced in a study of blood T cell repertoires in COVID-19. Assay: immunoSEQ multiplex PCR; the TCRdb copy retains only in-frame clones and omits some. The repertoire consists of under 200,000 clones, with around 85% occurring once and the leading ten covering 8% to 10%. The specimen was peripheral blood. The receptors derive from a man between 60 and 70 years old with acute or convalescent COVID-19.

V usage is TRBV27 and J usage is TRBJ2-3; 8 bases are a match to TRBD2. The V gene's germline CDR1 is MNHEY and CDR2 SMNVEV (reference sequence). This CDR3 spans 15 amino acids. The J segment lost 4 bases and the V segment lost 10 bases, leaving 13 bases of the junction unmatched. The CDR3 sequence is CATPPGGVIADTQYF. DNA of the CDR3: TGTGCCACCCCCCCCGGGGGGGTAATTGCAGATACGCAGTATTTT.

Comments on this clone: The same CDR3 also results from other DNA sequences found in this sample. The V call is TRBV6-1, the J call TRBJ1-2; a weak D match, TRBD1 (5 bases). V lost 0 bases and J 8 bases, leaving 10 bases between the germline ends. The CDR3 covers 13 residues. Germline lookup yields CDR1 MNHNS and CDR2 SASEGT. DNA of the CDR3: TGTGCCAGCAGTGAAGCCCGGGGGAACGGCTACACCTTC. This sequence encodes CASSEARGNGYTF.

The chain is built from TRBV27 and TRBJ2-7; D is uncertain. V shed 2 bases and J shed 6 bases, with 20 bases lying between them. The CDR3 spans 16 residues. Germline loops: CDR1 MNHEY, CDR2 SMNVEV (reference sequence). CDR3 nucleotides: TGTGCCAGCAGTTTACCCCTCAATTCCCTGGCTAGCGAGCAGTACTTC. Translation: CASSLPLNSLASEQYF.

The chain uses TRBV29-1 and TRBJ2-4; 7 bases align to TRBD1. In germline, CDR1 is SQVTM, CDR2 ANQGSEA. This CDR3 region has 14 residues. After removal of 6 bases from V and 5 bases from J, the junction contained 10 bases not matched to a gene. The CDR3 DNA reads TGCAGCGTCTCGGACAGGTTTGAAGAAAACATTCAGTACTTC. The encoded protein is CSVSDRFEENIQYF. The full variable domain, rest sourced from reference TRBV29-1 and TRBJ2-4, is SAVISQKPSRDICQRGTSLTIQCQVDSQVTMMFWYRQQPGQSLTLIATANQGSEATYESGFVIDKFPISRPNLTFSTLTVSNMSPEDSSIYLCSVSDRFEENIQYFGAGTRLSVL.

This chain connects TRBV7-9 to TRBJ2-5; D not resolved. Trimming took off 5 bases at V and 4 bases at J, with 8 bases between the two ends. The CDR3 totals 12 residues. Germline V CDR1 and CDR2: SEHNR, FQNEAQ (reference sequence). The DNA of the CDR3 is TGTGCCAGCAGCCCCTCGGGAGAGACCCAGTACTTC. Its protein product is CASSPSGETQYF.

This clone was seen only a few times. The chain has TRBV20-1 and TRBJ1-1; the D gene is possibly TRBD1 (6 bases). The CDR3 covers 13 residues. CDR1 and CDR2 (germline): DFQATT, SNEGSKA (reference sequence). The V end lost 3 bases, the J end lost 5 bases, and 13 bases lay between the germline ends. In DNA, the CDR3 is TGCAGTGCTAGTCCCGGACAGCGGACTGAAGCTTTCTTT. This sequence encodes CSASPGQRTEAFF.

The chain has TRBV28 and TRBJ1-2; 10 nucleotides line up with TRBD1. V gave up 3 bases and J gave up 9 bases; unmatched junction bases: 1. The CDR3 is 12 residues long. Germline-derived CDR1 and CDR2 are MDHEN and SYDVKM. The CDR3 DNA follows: TGTGCCAGCAGTTTGACAGGGGGCAGCTACACCTTC. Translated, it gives CASSLTGGSYTF.

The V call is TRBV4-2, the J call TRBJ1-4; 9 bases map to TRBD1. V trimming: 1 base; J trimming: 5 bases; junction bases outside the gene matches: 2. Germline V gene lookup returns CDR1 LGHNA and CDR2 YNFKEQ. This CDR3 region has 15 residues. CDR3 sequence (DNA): TGTGCCAGCAGCCAAGCCGGGACAGGGAATGAAAAACTGTTTTTT. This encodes CASSQAGTGNEKLFF.

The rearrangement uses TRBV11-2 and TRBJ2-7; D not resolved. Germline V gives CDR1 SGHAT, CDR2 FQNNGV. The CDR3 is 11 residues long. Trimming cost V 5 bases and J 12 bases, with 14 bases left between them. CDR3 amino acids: CASSARGWWYF. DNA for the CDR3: TGTGCCAGCAGCGCCCGAGGATGGTGGTACTTC.

CDR3 sequence reads: CASSASQGPLANEKLFF. The DNA of the CDR3 is TGTGCCAGCAGCGCCTCTCAGGGGCCTTTGGCGAACGAAAAACTGTTTTTT. V is TRBV5-5 and J is TRBJ1-4; possibly TRBD1 for D (6 bases). The CDR3 has 17 residues. Trimming cost V 4 bases and J 8 bases, with 24 bases left between them. In germline, CDR1 is SGHKS, CDR2 YYEKEE (reference sequence).

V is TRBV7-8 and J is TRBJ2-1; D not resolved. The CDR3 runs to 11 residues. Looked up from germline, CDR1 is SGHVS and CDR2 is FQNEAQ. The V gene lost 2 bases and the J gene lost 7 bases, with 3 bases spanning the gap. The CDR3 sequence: CASSLPNEQFF. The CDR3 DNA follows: TGTGCCAGCAGCTTACCAAATGAGCAGTTCTTC.

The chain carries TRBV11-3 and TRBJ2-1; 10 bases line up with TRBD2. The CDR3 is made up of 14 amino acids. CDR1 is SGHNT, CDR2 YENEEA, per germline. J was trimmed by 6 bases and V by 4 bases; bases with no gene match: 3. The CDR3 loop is CASSSGLARNEQFF. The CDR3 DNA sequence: TGTGCCAGCAGCTCGGGACTAGCGCGCAATGAGCAGTTCTTC.

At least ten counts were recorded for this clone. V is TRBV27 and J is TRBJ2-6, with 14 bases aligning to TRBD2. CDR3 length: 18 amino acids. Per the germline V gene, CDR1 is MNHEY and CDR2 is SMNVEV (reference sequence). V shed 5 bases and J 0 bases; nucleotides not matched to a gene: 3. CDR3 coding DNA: TGTGCCAGCAGTGGGACTAGCGGGGGATACTCTGGGGCCAACGTCCTGACTTTC. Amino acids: CASSGTSGGYSGANVLTF.

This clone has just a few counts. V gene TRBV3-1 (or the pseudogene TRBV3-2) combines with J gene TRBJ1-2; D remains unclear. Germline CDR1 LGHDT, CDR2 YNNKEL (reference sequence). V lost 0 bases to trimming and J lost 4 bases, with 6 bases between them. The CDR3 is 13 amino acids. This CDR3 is CASSQEASYGYTF. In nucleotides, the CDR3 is TGTGCCAGCAGCCAAGAAGCAAGCTATGGCTACACCTTC.

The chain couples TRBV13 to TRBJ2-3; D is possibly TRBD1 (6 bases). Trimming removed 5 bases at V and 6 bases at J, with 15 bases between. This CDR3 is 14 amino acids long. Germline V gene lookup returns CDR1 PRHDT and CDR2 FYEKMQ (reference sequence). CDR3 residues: CASSPVGGGDTQYF. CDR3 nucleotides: TGTGCCAGCAGCCCCGTTGGGGGCGGGGATACGCAGTATTTT.

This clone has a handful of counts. CDR3 DNA sequence: TGCGCCAGCAGGGACACTTATTTCCGGGGGGGGAACACCGGGGAGCTGTTTTTT. Translated: CASRDTYFRGGNTGELFF. This chain joins TRBV10-2 and TRBJ2-2; the match to TRBD2 covers 8 bases. The J segment lost 1 base and the V segment lost 6 bases, leaving 13 bases of the junction unmatched. CDR3 size: 18 residues. Per germline, CDR1 WSHSY and CDR2 SAAADI.

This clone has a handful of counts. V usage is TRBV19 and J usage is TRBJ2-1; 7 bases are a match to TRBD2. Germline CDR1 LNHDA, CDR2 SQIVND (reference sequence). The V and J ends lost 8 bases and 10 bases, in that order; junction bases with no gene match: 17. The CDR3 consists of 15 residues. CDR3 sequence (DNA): TGTGCCAGTGCCCCCCTGGCGGGGGTGGGGATGGAGCAGTTCTTC. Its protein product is CASAPLAGVGMEQFF.

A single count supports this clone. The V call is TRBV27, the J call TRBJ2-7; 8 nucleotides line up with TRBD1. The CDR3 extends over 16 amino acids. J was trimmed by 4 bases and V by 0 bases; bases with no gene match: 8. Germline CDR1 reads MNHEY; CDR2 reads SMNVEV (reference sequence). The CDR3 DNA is TGTGCCAGCAGTTTATCGGGTCCAGGGGGCCGTTACGAGCAGTACTTC. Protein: CASSLSGPGGRYEQYF.

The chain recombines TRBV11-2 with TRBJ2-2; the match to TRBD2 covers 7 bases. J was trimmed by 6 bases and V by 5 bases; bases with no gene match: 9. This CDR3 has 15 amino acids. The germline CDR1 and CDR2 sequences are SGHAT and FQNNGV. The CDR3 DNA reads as TGTGCCAGCAGCGCCCGCGGGAGCTTGTCCGGGGAGCTGTTTTTT. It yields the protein CASSARGSLSGELFF.

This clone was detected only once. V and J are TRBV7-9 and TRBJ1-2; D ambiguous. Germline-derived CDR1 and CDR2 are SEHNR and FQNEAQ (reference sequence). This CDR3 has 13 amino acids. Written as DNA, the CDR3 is TGTGCGGGAGGAGGCAGTGCTAACTATGGCTACACCTTC. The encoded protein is CAGGGSANYGYTF.

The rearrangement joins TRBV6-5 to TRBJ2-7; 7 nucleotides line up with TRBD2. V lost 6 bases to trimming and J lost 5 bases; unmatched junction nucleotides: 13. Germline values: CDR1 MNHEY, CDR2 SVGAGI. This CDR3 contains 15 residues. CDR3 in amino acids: CASSLGRGGPDEQYF. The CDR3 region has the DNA TGTGCCAGCAGCCTAGGGAGGGGAGGGCCGGACGAGCAGTACTTC.

CDR3 coding DNA: TGCGCCAGCAGTGAGCGTCAGGGGTATGGCTACACCTTC. It is translated as CASSERQGYGYTF. The gene calls are TRBV10-1 and TRBJ1-2; tentative D call: TRBD1 (6 bases). Germline loops: CDR1 WNHNN, CDR2 SYGVQD (reference sequence). V was trimmed by 2 bases and J by 5 bases, leaving 9 bases between them. The CDR3 contains 13 residues.

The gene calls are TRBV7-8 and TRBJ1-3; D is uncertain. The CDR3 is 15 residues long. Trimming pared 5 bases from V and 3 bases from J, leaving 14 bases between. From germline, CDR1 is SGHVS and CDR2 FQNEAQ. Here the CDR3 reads CASSRQGDSGNTIYF. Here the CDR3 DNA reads TGTGCCAGCAGCCGTCAAGGAGATAGTGGAAACACCATATATTTT.